This entry describes one TCR beta chain. Its antigen is currently unknown. Produced via immunoSEQ multiplex PCR; TCRdb's table is partial and in-frame only. The profile shows 15,000 or so clones, about 80% of them singletons. The sample belongs to a study of T cell responses to AZD1222 COVID-19 vaccine. Overall study findings and caveats: Nearly half of unique spike-specific TCRs reportedly avoided B.1.351 and B.1.1.7 mutated regions. Females outnumbered males among donors, who were mostly white British; clonal diversity was possibly underestimated.

The CDR3 runs 14 residues. Germline V gene lookup returns CDR1 SGHTS and CDR2 YDEGEE. Trimming left V 0 bases short and J 9 bases short, with 13 bases between. This chain joins TRBV5-8 and TRBJ1-5; D gene unclear. The origin of this receptor is an adult who received the AZD1222 COVID-19 vaccine. The sample in question was peripheral blood, obtained 28 days after the second AZD1222 dose. The DNA for the CDR3 is TGTGCCAGCAGCTTGGCCGGTTCGGGATCGCCCCAGCATTTT. This sequence encodes CASSLAGSGSPQHF. The full variable domain, completed using reference TRBV5-8 and TRBJ1-5, is EAGVTQSPTHLIKTRGQQATLRCSPISGHTSVYWYQQALGLGLQFLLWYDEGEERNRGNFPPRFSGRQFPNYSSELNVNALELEDSALYLCASSLAGSGSPQHFGDGTRLSIL.